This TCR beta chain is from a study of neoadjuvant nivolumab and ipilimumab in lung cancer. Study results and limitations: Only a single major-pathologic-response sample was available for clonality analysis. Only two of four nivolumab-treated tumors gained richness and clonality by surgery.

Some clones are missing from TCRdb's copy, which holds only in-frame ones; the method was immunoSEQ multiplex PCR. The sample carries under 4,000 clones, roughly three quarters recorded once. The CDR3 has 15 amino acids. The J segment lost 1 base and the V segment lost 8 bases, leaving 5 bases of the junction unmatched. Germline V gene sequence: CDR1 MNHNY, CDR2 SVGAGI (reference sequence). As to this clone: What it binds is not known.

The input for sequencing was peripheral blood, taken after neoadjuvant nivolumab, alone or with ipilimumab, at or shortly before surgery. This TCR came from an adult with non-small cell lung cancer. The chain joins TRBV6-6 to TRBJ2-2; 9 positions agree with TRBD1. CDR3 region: CASVGTGRNTGELFF. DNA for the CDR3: TGTGCCAGCGTCGGGACAGGGAGGAACACCGGGGAGCTGTTTTTT.